Listed here are 4 T cell receptor beta chains from one sample, sequenced in a study of spatial heterogeneity in lung cancer. TCRdb redid the calling of the 5' RACE reads with MiXCR, one entry per CDR3 protein. The sample lists around 8,000 distinct CDR3 sequences; 6.5% to 9.5% were seen once. Time point given: sample taken at primary tumor resection. Sequencing was performed on whole RNA extracted from tumor and nontumor lung tissue, or from frozen PBMC, and the material was left unsorted. This material consisted of PBMCs, taken at surgery. These receptors all come from a male donor with early-stage non-small cell lung cancer.

This clonotype has ten or more counts. As an off-target read in a library built for alpha chains, this beta chain has a frequency of little significance. The chain's CDR3 is CASSQTVLNTEAFF. The CDR3 DNA reads as TGTGCCAGTAGTCAAACAGTCTTGAACACTGAAGCTTTCTTT. The chain carries TRBV19 and TRBJ1-1; D is uncertain. Germline CDR1 reads LNHDA; CDR2 reads SQIVND (reference sequence). The CDR3 contains 14 residues. V lost 5 bases to trimming and J lost 0 bases, with 10 bases between them.

This clonotype was found many times. The library was prepared for alpha chains; this beta chain is a stray read, so its frequency means little. The chain couples TRBV6-6 to TRBJ2-5, with D perhaps TRBD2 (6 bases). CDR3 length equals 15 residues. Germline-derived CDR1 and CDR2 are MNHNY and SVGAGI (reference sequence). The V and J ends lost 6 bases and 2 bases respectively, with 16 bases between them. This CDR3 reads CASSPGGTAQETQYF. The CDR3 region has the DNA TGTGCCAGCAGCCCTGGGGGGACGGCACAAGAGACCCAGTACTTC.

This clonotype was counted at least ten times. With the library built for alpha chains, this beta chain is off target and its frequency is not meaningful. The rearrangement uses TRBV27 and TRBJ1-1, with a tentative D call TRBD1 (6 bases). Germline V gene sequence: CDR1 MNHEY, CDR2 SMNVEV (reference sequence). This CDR3 has 13 amino acids. The V and J ends lost 6 bases and 4 bases respectively, with 12 bases between them. Here the CDR3 DNA reads TGTGCCAGCAGGGGGGGACAACTCACTGAAGCTTTCTTT. It translates to CASRGGQLTEAFF.

This clonotype was seen many times. Little can be read into the size of this beta chain, an off-target read in a library designed for alpha chains. The chain employs TRBV18 and TRBJ1-1; the D gene is possibly TRBD1 (6 bases). Trimming took off 0 bases at V and 3 bases at J, with 11 bases between the two ends. The CDR3 runs 15 residues. Germline V lookup: CDR1 KGHSH, CDR2 LQKENI. The CDR3 DNA sequence: TGTGCCAGCTCACCACCATCACAGGGCGACACTGAAGCTTTCTTT. It translates to CASSPPSQGDTEAFF. Supplemented by reference TRBV18 and TRBJ1-1, the full variable domain reads NAGVMQNPRHLVRRRGQEARLRCSPMKGHSHVYWYRQLPEEGLKFMVYLQKENIIDESGMPKERFSAEFPKEGPSILRIQQVVRGDSAAYFCASSPPSQGDTEAFFGQGTRLTVV.